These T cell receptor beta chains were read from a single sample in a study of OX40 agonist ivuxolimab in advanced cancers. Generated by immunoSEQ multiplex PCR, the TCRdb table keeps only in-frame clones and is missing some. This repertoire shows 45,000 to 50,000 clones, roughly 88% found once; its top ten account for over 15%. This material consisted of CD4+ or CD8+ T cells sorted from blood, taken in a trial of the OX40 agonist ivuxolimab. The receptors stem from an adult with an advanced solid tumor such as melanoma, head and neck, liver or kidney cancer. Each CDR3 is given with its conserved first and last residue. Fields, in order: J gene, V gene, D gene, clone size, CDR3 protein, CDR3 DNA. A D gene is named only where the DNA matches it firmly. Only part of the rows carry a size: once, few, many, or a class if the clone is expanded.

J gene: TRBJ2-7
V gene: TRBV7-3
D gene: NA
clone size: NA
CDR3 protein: CASSYRDSPPYEQYF
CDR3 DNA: TGTGCCAGCAGCTACCGGGACTCGCCTCCTTACGAGCAGTACTTC

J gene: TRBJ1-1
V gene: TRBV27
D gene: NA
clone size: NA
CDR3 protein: CASSLSVNTEAFF
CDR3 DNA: TGTGCCAGCAGTTTGAGCGTGAACACTGAAGCTTTCTTT

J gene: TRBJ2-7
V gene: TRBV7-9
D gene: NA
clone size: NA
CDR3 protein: CASSPALKVYEQYF
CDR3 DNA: TGTGCCAGCAGCCCGGCCCTAAAAGTCTACGAGCAGTACTTC

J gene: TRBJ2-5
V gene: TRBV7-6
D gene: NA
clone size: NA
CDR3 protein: CASSPRPGEETQYF
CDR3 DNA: TGTGCCAGCAGCCCTCGGCCTGGAGAGGAGACCCAGTACTTC

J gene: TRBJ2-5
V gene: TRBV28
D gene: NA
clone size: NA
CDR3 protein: CASSLGGTVEETQYF
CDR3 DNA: TGTGCCAGCAGTTTGGGAGGGACAGTTGAAGAGACCCAGTACTTC

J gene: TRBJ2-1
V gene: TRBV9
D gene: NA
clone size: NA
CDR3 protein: CASSVVGESSYNEQFF
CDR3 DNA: TGTGCCAGCAGCGTAGTTGGGGAGAGCTCCTACAATGAGCAGTTCTTC

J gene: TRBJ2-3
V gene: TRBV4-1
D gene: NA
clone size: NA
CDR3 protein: CASSLEGDTQYF
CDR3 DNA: TGCGCCAGCAGCCTTGAGGGAGATACGCAGTATTTT

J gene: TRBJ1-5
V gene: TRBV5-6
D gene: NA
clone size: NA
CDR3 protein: CASSFGRASEQPQHF
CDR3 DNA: TGTGCCAGCAGCTTCGGCAGGGCATCGGAGCAGCCCCAGCATTTT

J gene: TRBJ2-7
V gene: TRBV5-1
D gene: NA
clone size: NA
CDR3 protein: CASSLRSYEQYF
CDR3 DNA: TGCGCCAGCAGCTTGAGGTCCTACGAGCAGTACTTC

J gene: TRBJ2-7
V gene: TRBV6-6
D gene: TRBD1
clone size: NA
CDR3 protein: CASSYSPGQGWSEQYF
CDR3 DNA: TGTGCCAGCAGTTACAGCCCGGGACAGGGGTGGAGCGAGCAGTACTTC

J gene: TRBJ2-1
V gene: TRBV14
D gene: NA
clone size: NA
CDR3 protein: CASSQAGLEQFF
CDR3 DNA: TGTGCCAGCAGCCAAGCAGGGCTTGAGCAGTTCTTC

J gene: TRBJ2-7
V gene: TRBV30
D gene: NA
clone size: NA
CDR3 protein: CAWRTGRGEQYF
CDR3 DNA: TGTGCCTGGAGGACAGGGAGGGGCGAGCAGTACTTC

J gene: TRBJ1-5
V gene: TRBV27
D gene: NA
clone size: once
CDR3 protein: CASRSGLNQPQHF
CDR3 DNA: TGTGCCAGCAGATCAGGGCTCAATCAGCCCCAGCATTTT

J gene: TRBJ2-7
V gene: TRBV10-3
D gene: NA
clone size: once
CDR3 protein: CAISESTSGYEQYF
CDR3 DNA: TGTGCCATCAGTGAGTCGACTTCCGGCTACGAGCAGTACTTC

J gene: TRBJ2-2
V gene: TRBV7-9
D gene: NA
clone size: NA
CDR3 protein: CAAPIDTNTGELFF
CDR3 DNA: TGTGCCGCCCCAATCGACACGAACACCGGGGAGCTGTTTTTT

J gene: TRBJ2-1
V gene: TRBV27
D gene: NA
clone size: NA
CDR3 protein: CASSWGASSYNEQFF
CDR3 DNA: TGTGCCAGCAGCTGGGGGGCGAGCTCCTACAATGAGCAGTTCTTC

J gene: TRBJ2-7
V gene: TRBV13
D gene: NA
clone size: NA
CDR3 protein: CASRGPAGTYEQYF
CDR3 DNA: TGTGCCAGCAGGGGACCCGCCGGGACCTACGAGCAGTACTTC

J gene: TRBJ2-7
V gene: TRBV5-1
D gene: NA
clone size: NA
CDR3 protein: CASSHYGPGEQYF
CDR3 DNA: TGTGCCAGCAGCCATTACGGGCCGGGCGAGCAGTACTTC

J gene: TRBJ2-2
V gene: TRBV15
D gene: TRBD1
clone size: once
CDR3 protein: CATRGTENTGELFF
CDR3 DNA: TGTGCCACCAGAGGGACAGAGAACACCGGGGAGCTGTTTTTT

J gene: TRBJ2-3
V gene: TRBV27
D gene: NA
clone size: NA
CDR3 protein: CASSLSKASDQYF
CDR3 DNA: TGTGCCAGCAGTTTATCGAAGGCTAGCGATCAGTATTTT

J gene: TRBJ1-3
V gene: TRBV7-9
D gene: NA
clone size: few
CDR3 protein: CASSLETGTSGNTIYF
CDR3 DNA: TGTGCCAGCAGCCTAGAAACAGGGACCTCTGGAAACACCATATATTTT

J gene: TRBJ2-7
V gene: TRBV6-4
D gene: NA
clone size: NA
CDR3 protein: CASSDNEGWDSTYEQYF
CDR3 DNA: TGTGCCAGCAGTGACAACGAAGGGTGGGACTCCACCTACGAGCAGTACTTC

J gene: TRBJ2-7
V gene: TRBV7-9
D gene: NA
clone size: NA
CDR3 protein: CASSLDAYEQYF
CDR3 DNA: TGTGCCAGCAGCTTAGACGCCTACGAGCAGTACTTC

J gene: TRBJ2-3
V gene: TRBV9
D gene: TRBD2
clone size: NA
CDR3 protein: CASSGLAGGRTDTQYF
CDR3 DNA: TGTGCCAGCAGCGGTTTAGCGGGGGGCCGCACAGATACGCAGTATTTT

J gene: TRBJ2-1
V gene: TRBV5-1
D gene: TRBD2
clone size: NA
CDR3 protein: CASSSTIAGGPVVEQFF
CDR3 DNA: TGCGCCAGCAGCTCCACCATAGCGGGAGGGCCCGTGGTTGAGCAGTTCTTC

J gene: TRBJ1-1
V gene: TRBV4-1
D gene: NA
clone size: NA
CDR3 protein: CASSQEGIDRTEAFF
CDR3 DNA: TGCGCCAGCAGCCAAGAGGGGATAGATCGCACTGAAGCTTTCTTT

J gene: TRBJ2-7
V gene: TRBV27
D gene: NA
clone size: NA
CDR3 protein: CASSLSPTFYEQYF
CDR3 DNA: TGTGCCAGCAGTTTATCCCCGACCTTCTACGAGCAGTACTTC

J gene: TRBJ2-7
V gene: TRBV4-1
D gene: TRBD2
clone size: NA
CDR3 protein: CASSQESSGAYEQYF
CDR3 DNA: TGCGCCAGCAGCCAAGAGTCTAGCGGGGCCTACGAGCAGTACTTC

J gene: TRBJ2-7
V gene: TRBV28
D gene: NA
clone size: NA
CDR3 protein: CASSLWGMYEQYF
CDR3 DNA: TGTGCCAGCAGTCTCTGGGGAATGTACGAGCAGTACTTC

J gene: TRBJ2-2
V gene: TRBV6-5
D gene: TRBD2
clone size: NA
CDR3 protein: CASSYAPSGNTGELFF
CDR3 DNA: TGTGCCAGCAGTTACGCACCTAGCGGGAACACCGGGGAGCTGTTTTTT

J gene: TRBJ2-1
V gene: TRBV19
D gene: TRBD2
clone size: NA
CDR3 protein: CASSSGTTPNEQFF
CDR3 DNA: TGTGCCAGTAGTTCCGGGACTACCCCCAATGAGCAGTTCTTC

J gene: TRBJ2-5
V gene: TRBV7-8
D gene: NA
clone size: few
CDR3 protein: CASSSASSSGETQYF
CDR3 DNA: TGTGCCAGCAGCTCCGCTTCATCCTCCGGGGAGACCCAGTACTTC

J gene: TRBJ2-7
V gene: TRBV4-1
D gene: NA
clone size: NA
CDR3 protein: CASSQVFASEQYF
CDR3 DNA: TGCGCCAGCAGCCAAGTATTTGCTTCCGAGCAGTACTTC

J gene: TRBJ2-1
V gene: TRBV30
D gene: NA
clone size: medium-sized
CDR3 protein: CAWSVRETLSDEQFF
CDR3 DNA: TGTGCCTGGAGTGTACGCGAGACACTCTCGGATGAGCAGTTCTTC

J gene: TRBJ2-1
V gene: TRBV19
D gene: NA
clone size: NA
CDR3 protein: CASSIDLWDGLGGSNEQFF
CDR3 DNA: TGTGCCAGTAGTATAGATCTATGGGACGGCCTGGGGGGAAGCAATGAGCAGTTCTTC

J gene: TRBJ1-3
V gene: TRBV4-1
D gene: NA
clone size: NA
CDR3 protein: CASSQVQGNTIYF
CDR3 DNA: TGCGCCAGCAGCCAAGTCCAGGGAAACACCATATATTTT

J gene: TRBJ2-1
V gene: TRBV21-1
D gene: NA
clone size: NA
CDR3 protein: CASNSKVLSYNEQFF
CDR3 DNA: TGTGCCTCAAACTCTAAGGTTCTCTCCTACAATGAGCAGTTCTTC

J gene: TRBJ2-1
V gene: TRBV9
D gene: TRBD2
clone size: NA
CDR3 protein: CASSSGLNEQFF
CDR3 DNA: TGTGCCAGCAGCTCGGGACTAAATGAGCAGTTCTTC

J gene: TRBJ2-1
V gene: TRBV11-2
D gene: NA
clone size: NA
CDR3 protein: CASSLGQGGVF
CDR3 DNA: TGTGCCAGCAGCTTAGGTCAGGGGGGAGTCTTC

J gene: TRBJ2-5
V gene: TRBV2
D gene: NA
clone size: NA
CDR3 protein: CATRGLEETQYF
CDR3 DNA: TGTGCCACCCGGGGACTGGAAGAGACCCAGTACTTC

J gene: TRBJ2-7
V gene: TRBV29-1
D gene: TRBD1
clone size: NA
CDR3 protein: CSVEGYPGQSYEQYF
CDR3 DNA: TGCAGCGTTGAAGGTTATCCGGGACAGAGTTACGAGCAGTACTTC

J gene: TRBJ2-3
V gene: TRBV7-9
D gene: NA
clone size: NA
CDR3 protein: CASSLAVDTQYF
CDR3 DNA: TGTGCCAGCAGCTTAGCGGTAGATACGCAGTATTTT

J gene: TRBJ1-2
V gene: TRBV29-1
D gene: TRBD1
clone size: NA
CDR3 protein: CSVEVWGTVYGYTF
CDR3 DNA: TGCAGCGTTGAGGTCTGGGGGACAGTCTATGGCTACACCTTC

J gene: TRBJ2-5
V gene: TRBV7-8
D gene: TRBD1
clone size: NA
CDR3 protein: CASSLGTGEPETQYF
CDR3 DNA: TGTGCCAGCAGCTTAGGGACAGGGGAACCGGAGACCCAGTACTTC

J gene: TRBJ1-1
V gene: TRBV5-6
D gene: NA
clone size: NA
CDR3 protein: CASSFGFGLGAFF
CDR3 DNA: TGTGCCAGCAGCTTTGGGTTTGGGCTAGGAGCTTTCTTT

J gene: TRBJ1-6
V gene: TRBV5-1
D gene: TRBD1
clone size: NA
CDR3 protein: CATPKGQGVSPLHF
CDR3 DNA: TGCGCCACCCCGAAGGGACAGGGGGTTTCACCCCTCCACTTT

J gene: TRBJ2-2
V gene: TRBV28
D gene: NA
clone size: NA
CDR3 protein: CASSFHSTGELFF
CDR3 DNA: TGTGCCAGCAGTTTTCACTCCACCGGGGAGCTGTTTTTT

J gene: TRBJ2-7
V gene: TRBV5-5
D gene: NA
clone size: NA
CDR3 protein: CASSLSGNPLYEQYF
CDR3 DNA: TGTGCCAGCAGCTTGTCCGGAAACCCTCTCTACGAGCAGTACTTC

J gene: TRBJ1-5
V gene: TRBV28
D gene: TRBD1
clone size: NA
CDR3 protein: CASSLGTGGAHQPQHF
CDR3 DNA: TGTGCCAGCAGTTTGGGGACAGGGGGAGCCCATCAGCCCCAGCATTTT

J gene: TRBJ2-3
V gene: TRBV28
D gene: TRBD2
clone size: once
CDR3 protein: CASSLLGGTSGLTDTQYF
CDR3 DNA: TGTGCCAGCAGTTTATTGGGAGGGACTAGCGGACTCACAGATACGCAGTATTTT

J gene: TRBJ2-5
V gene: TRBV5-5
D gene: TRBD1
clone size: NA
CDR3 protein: CASSFAGLGQGKETQYF
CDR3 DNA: TGTGCCAGCAGCTTTGCGGGGTTAGGACAGGGAAAGGAGACCCAGTACTTC

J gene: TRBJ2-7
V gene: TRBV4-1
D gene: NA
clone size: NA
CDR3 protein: CASSRVGLHEQYF
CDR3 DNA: TGCGCCAGCAGTAGGGTGGGACTCCACGAGCAGTACTTC

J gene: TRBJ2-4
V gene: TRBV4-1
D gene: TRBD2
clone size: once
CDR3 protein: CASSQGGYLAGGPDIQYF
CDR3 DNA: TGCGCCAGCAGCCAAGGGGGGTATCTAGCGGGAGGGCCAGACATTCAGTACTTC

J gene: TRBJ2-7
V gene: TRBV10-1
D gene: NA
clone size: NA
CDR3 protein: CASRCSRGRDYEQYF
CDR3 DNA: TGCGCCAGCAGATGCAGCAGGGGGAGGGACTACGAGCAGTACTTC

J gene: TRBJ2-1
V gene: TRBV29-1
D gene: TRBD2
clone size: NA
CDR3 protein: CSVPSGVSYNEQFF
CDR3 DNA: TGCAGCGTTCCTAGCGGGGTCTCCTACAATGAGCAGTTCTTC

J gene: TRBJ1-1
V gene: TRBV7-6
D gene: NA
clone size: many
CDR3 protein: CASSLALNTEAFF
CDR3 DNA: TGTGCCAGCAGCTTGGCGTTGAACACTGAAGCTTTCTTT

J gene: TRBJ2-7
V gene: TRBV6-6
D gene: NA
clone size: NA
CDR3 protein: CASMENNEQYF
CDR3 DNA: TGTGCCAGCATGGAAAATAATGAGCAGTACTTC